This T cell receptor (beta chain) was sequenced for a study of T cell responses to AZD1222 COVID-19 vaccine. Study as a whole: Pooling of second doses given at about 4 or about 12 weeks was done.

Assay: immunoSEQ multiplex PCR; the TCRdb copy retains only in-frame clones and omits some. The sample consists of roughly 130,000 clones, 88% of them appearing once. In germline, CDR1 is SQVTM, CDR2 ANQGSEA. The CDR3 contains 13 residues. Trimming took 7 bases from V and 1 from J; bases not matched to a gene: 4. The rearrangement uses TRBV29-1 and TRBJ1-2, with 9 positions matching TRBD1. The starting material was peripheral blood, obtained on day 0 of AZD1222 vaccination. The clonotype comes from an adult in good health. CDR3 in amino acids: CSARDRDNYGYTF. DNA of the CDR3: TGCAGCGCCCGGGACAGGGATAACTATGGCTACACCTTC.